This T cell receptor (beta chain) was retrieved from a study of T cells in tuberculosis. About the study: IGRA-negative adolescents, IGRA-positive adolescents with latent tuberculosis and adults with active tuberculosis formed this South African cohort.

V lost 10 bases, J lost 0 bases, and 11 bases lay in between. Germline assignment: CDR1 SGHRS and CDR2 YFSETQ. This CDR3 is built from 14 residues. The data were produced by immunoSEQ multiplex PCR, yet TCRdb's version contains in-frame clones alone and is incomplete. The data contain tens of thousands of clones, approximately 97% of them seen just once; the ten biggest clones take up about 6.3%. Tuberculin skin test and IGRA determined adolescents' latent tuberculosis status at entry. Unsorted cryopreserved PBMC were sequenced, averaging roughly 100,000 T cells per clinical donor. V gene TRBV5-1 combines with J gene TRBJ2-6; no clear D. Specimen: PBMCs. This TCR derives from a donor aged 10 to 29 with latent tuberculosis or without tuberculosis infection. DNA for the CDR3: TGCGCCTCCATGACTGACTCTGGGGCCAACGTCCTGACTTTC. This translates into CASMTDSGANVLTF.